This T cell receptor beta chain was found in a study of T cell responses to AZD1222 COVID-19 vaccine. Whole-study findings and limits: Mostly white British, mostly female donors; authors suggested clonal diversity may be underestimated. No day 14 peak samples; only post-peak repertoires were characterized. At baseline, just five to seven AZD1222 recipients tested seropositive.

Note on this clone: Its antigen is not identified.

Trimming cost V 2 bases and J 0 bases, with 8 bases left between them. Germline values: CDR1 MNHEY, CDR2 SMNVEV (reference sequence). This CDR3 has 14 residues. Clones were sequenced by immunoSEQ multiplex PCR, and TCRdb holds only the in-frame ones, with some missing. The sample records about 120,000 clones, 88% being singletons. The V gene is TRBV27, the J gene TRBJ2-7, with a tentative D call TRBD2 (5 bases). The sequencing used peripheral blood, collected on day 0 of AZD1222 vaccination. The TCR comes from an adult in good health. This CDR3 is CASSLRAGSYEQYF. In nucleotides, the CDR3 is TGTGCCAGCAGTTTACGGGCGGGCTCCTACGAGCAGTACTTC.